One and the same sample provided the 15 T cell receptor beta chains below, sequenced in a study of T cells in Graves' hyperthyroidism and ophthalmopathy. Researchers amplified the TCR beta CDR3 regions from RNA transcripts. A first-round RT-PCR of the TCR CDR3 used the HTBI primer set. TCRdb independently ran MiXCR on the multiplex PCR reads; one entry per CDR3 protein. The sample holds hundreds of thousands of distinct CDR3 sequences; approximately 16% are singletons and the top ten take roughly 18%. Material: blood. These receptors all come from a woman aged 18-35 years with Graves' hyperthyroidism.

The chain links TRBV28 to TRBJ1-1; 10 bases fit TRBD1. V lost 5 bases and J lost 0; bases outside the gene matches: 6. This CDR3 has 16 residues. From germline, CDR1 is MDHEN and CDR2 SYDVKM. This chain's CDR3 is CASSPPDRGMNTEAFF. The CDR3 DNA sequence: TGTGCCAGCAGTCCACCGGACAGGGGGATGAACACTGAAGCTTTCTTT.

This clonotype was seen ten or more times. The rearrangement uses TRBV12-3 or TRBV12-4 and TRBJ1-5; D is ambiguous. Trimming pared 2 bases from V and 3 bases from J, leaving 11 bases between. CDR3 length equals 15 residues. Here the CDR3 DNA reads TGTGCCAGCAGTTTACGGCGTCAGATCAATCAGCCCCAGCATTTT. As protein: CASSLRRQINQPQHF.

This clonotype was recorded many times. The rearrangement uses TRBV5-6 and TRBJ2-2; 7 bases map to TRBD1. The CDR3 consists of 15 residues. CDR1 and CDR2 (germline): SGHDT, YYEEEE. Unmatched junction bases numbered 4, after V lost 0 bases and J lost 5 bases. CDR3 nucleotides: TGTGCCAGCAGCTTGGCCGCCAGGGGGACCGGGGAGCTGTTTTTT. Amino acid sequence: CASSLAARGTGELFF.

This clonotype was seen more than once but under ten times. The chain carries TRBV4-3 and TRBJ1-2; a weak D match, TRBD1 (6 bases). The CDR3 has 17 amino acids. V gave up 4 bases and J gave up 0 bases, with 18 bases separating them. In germline, CDR1 is LGHNA, CDR2 YSLEER. In DNA, the CDR3 is TGCGCCAGCAGCCCCCGGGCAGGGGTGGAATCTAACTATGGCTACACCTTC. Residues: CASSPRAGVESNYGYTF.

The chain is built from TRBV6-1 and TRBJ1-1; 7 nucleotides align to TRBD1. The CDR3 consists of 16 residues. J lost 0 bases, V lost 5 bases, and 9 bases had no gene match. The V gene's germline CDR1 is MNHNS and CDR2 SASEGT. The CDR3 coding sequence is TGTGCCAGCAGTCCCCCTAGACAGGGCCTGAACACTGAAGCTTTCTTT. As protein: CASSPPRQGLNTEAFF.

This clonotype was seen only a few times. The chain combines TRBV7-8 with TRBJ1-1, with 8 bases matching TRBD1. From germline, CDR1 is SGHVS and CDR2 FQNEAQ. The CDR3 is made up of 16 amino acids. With 0 bases clipped from V and 4 bases from J, the junction kept 7 bases outside the gene matches. The CDR3 protein is CASSLARTGIRTEAFF. The DNA for the CDR3 is TGTGCCAGCAGCTTAGCGAGGACAGGGATCCGCACTGAAGCTTTCTTT.

The J gene is TRBJ2-7, the V gene TRBV7-9; TRBD1 agrees at 12 bases. The CDR3 consists of 14 residues. The germline CDR1 and CDR2 sequences are SEHNR and FQNEAQ (reference sequence). V shed 5 bases and J 6 bases; nucleotides not matched to a gene: 5. The CDR3 DNA is TGTGCCAGCAGCACCCGGGACAGGGGGCCCGAGCAGTACTTC. It codes for CASSTRDRGPEQYF. The variable domain in full, with the rest retrieved from reference TRBV7-9 and TRBJ2-7, is DTGVSQNPRHKITKRGQNVTFRCDPISEHNRLYWYRQTLGQGPEFLTYFQNEAQLEKSRLLSDRFSAERPKGSFSTLEIQRTEQGDSAMYLCASSTRDRGPEQYFGPGTRLTVT.

This clonotype showed up many times. This chain joins TRBV27 and TRBJ1-6; D unresolved. The CDR3 totals 14 residues. CDR1 is MNHEY and CDR2 is SMNVEV in the germline V gene (reference sequence). Trimming left V 1 base short and J 7 bases short, with 8 bases between. The CDR3 nucleotides are TGTGCCAGCAGTTTATATAACAGCAATTCACCCCTCCACTTT. Encoded protein: CASSLYNSNSPLHF.

The rearrangement uses TRBV20-1 and TRBJ2-7, with a weak D call TRBD2 (5 bases). The V end lost 3 bases, the J end lost 2 bases, and 14 bases lay between the germline ends. Germline CDR1 and CDR2: DFQATT and SNEGSKA (reference sequence). The CDR3 runs 14 residues. The CDR3 here is CSASKVAWPYEQYF. In DNA, the CDR3 is TGCAGTGCTAGTAAGGTAGCGTGGCCCTACGAGCAGTACTTC.

This clonotype was recorded only once. This rearrangement joins TRBV19 to TRBJ2-1; 7 nucleotides align to TRBD1. Germline CDR1 LNHDA, CDR2 SQIVND (reference sequence). This CDR3 has 13 residues. V lost 6 bases and J lost 7; bases outside the gene matches: 6. For the CDR3, the DNA is TGTGCCAGTAGGACGACAGGGCGGAATGAGCAGTTCTTC. The encoded protein is CASRTTGRNEQFF.

The table lists this clonotype with many counts. The V gene is TRBV3-1, the J gene TRBJ2-1, with 14 bases aligning to TRBD2. Germline V gene data show CDR1 as LGHDT and CDR2 as YNNKEL (reference sequence). The CDR3 has 17 amino acids. J gave up 7 bases and V 0 bases, and 5 bases lay outside the gene matches. The DNA for the CDR3 is TGTGCCAGCAGCCAAGATCTGCGACTAGCGGGAGGGAATGAGCAGTTCTTC. This encodes CASSQDLRLAGGNEQFF.

This clonotype was detected a few times. The chain has TRBV14 and TRBJ2-3, with TRBD2 matching over 12 bases. The germline V gene has CDR1 SGHDN and CDR2 FVKESK. This CDR3 has 16 amino acids. Germline trimming cut 3 bases from V and 1 base from J; bases unmatched to any gene: 2. The CDR3 DNA reads as TGTGCCAGCAGCCAGCTAGCGGGGGGGCGCACAGATACGCAGTATTTT. Residues: CASSQLAGGRTDTQYF.

This chain joins TRBV27 and TRBJ2-7, with 12 bases lining up with TRBD2. In germline, CDR1 is MNHEY, CDR2 SMNVEV (reference sequence). Germline trimming cut 5 bases from V and 5 bases from J; bases unmatched to any gene: 7. The CDR3 runs to 15 residues. The CDR3 spells CASSPGTSGFNEQYF. The DNA of the CDR3 is TGTGCCAGCAGTCCCGGGACTAGCGGGTTCAACGAGCAGTACTTC.

This clonotype was recorded many times. The rearrangement uses TRBV11-2 and TRBJ1-3, with D unresolved. V was pared by 0 bases and J by 5 bases, with 8 bases between. The CDR3 contains 14 residues. Germline V gene data show CDR1 as SGHAT and CDR2 as FQNNGV. The CDR3 nucleotides read TGTGCCAGCAGCTTAGACGCGGGGAGAAACACCATATATTTT. It codes for CASSLDAGRNTIYF.

The genes are TRBV11-2 and TRBJ2-3; 12 bases are shared with TRBD2. The germline V gene encodes CDR1 SGHAT and CDR2 FQNNGV. The CDR3 is 18 residues long. After removal of 4 bases from V and 0 bases from J, the junction contained 8 bases not matched to a gene. The CDR3 bases are TGTGCCAGCAGCTCTCGCGGACTAGCGGGGACTAGCACAGATACGCAGTATTTT. The encoded protein is CASSSRGLAGTSTDTQYF.